This T cell receptor (beta chain) comes out of a study of graft-versus-host responses after intestinal transplantation. Looking at the study overall: Multivisceral, liver-intestinal, or isolated intestinal grafts were transplanted into recipients.

The CDR3 runs 13 residues. The V gene's germline CDR1 is SQVTM and CDR2 ANQGSEA. V shed 5 bases and J 4 bases; nucleotides not matched to a gene: 7. Clones were read by immunoSEQ multiplex PCR, and TCRdb kept only the in-frame ones, dropping some. This sample yields over 80,000 clones, of which about nine tenths are seen a single time; around 0.2% belongs to the top ten. Notes on the study in general: Recipient marrow contained GvH clones, some of which appeared first in ileum or blood.

To note about this clone: Its antigen remains unidentified.

This material consisted of unstimulated CD4+ T cells sorted from spleen or lymph node cells, taken before transplant. The source of this sequence is a human donor who was the organ donor for an intestinal transplant. The chain uses TRBV29-1 and TRBJ2-5, with TRBD1 matching 7 bases. The DNA of the CDR3 is TGCAGCGTTACCGGGACAGCTTCAGAGACCCAGTACTTC. Translating gives CSVTGTASETQYF.